This record looks at one T cell receptor (beta chain) sequence and its context. Its antigen is unidentified. Full-length variable regions came from constant-region reverse primers plus semi-nested Nested Universal Primer A PCR. From the 5' RACE reads, TCRdb called clonotypes with MiXCR, one entry per CDR3 protein. The repertoire includes roughly 64,000 distinct CDR3 sequences, 22% of them detected once, and over 2.5% sits in the top ten. Notes on the study in general: Tumor Treg TCRs overlapped most with tumor naive CD4+ cells.

CDR1 and CDR2 (germline): MNHNS, SASEGT. V gave up 6 bases and J gave up 3 bases; unmatched junction bases: 7. CDR3 length equals 15 residues. The memory fraction was CD4+CD45RO+CD25- cells. The chain is built from TRBV6-1 and TRBJ1-5, with 8 bases lining up with TRBD1. Sequenced sample: memory CD4+ T cells sorted from a lymph node. Subset noted: memory CD4+ T cells, CD4+CD45RO+CD25-. This receptor was taken from a female donor with breast cancer. The CDR3: CASRPDREVNQPQHF. The CDR3 DNA reads as TGTGCCAGCAGGCCGGACAGGGAGGTCAATCAGCCCCAGCATTTT.